A single sample is the source of the 31 T cell receptor beta chains below, sequenced in a study of T cells in Graves' hyperthyroidism and ophthalmopathy. RNA transcripts gave rise to amplified TCR beta CDR3 regions. First-round RT-PCR of the TCR CDR3 relied on the HTBI primer set. TCRdb independently ran MiXCR on the multiplex PCR reads; one entry per CDR3 protein. The sample yields roughly 650,000 distinct CDR3 sequences, roughly 15% seen once. The sequenced sample consisted of blood. The receptors come from a woman in her forties with Graves' ophthalmopathy.

In the case of this clonotype: A clone one base away is much larger, so this may be a read error. The V gene is TRBV18, the J gene TRBJ2-1; the match to TRBD2 covers 9 bases. The J call may be faulty, since TRBJ2-7 better matches the DNA end. CDR1 and CDR2 (germline): KGHSH, LQKENI. The CDR3 is made up of 15 amino acids. This CDR3 reads CASSPSASGIDEQYF. Written as DNA, the CDR3 is TGTGCCAGCTCACCATCGGCTAGCGGGATAGATGAGCAGTACTTC.

This clonotype has a handful of counts. The chain has TRBV6-2 or TRBV6-3 and TRBJ2-5, with D maybe TRBD2 (5 bases). This CDR3 is built from 17 residues. The V and J ends lost 4 bases and 5 bases respectively, with 23 bases between them. CDR1 is MNHEY, CDR2 SVGEGT, per germline. CDR3 DNA: TGTGCCAGCAGTTCGGGGAATGCGAGACTAACGGTCGAGACCCAGTACTTC. It translates to CASSSGNARLTVETQYF.

Many counts were recorded for this clonotype. The V and J genes are TRBV28 and TRBJ2-1; 9 nucleotides agree with TRBD1. CDR3 length equals 14 residues. Trimming removed 8 bases from V and 1 base from J; junction bases left unmatched: 3. Germline CDR1 and CDR2: MDHEN and SYDVKM. The CDR3, as DNA: TGTGCCAGCGGCGGGACAGGGTCCTACAATGAGCAGTTCTTC. This codes for CASGGTGSYNEQFF.

This clonotype was detected only a few times. The chain couples TRBV9 to TRBJ2-1; tentatively, D is TRBD2 (5 bases). CDR3 length equals 15 residues. CDR1 and CDR2 (germline): SGDLS, YYNGEE. V gave up 2 bases and J gave up 4 bases, with 13 bases separating them. The CDR3 DNA reads as TGTGCCAGCAGCGTTATACGGACTGCGTACAATGAGCAGTTCTTC. Its protein product is CASSVIRTAYNEQFF.

In this sample, this clonotype turned up a few times. CDR3 bases: TGTGCCAGCAGCTTAGTACTCTCCCAAGGTGAGCAGTTCTTC. Amino acid sequence: CASSLVLSQGEQFF. This chain uses TRBV7-9 with TRBJ2-1; D gene ambiguous. There are 14 residues in the CDR3. V shed 1 base and J shed 9 bases, with 13 bases lying between them. Per germline, CDR1 SEHNR and CDR2 FQNEAQ (reference sequence).

The V and J genes are TRBV5-8 and TRBJ1-2; TRBD1 aligns across 7 bases. This CDR3 is 15 amino acids long. From germline, CDR1 is SGHTS and CDR2 YDEGEE. The V gene end was trimmed by 1 base and the J gene end by 6 bases; junction bases not matched to a gene: 9. In DNA, the CDR3 is TGTGCCAGCAGCTTGCGTTTAGGGGGCCGGGATGGCTACACCTTC. Translating gives CASSLRLGGRDGYTF. Full variable domain (rest looked up from reference TRBV5-8 and TRBJ1-2): EAGVTQSPTHLIKTRGQQATLRCSPISGHTSVYWYQQALGLGLQFLLWYDEGEERNRGNFPPRFSGRQFPNYSSELNVNALELEDSALYLCASSLRLGGRDGYTFGSGTRLTVV.

The table lists this clonotype with a few counts. The chain employs TRBV5-1 and TRBJ2-2; 8 bases agree with TRBD2. The germline CDR1 and CDR2 sequences are SGHRS and YFSETQ. V lost 2 bases and J lost 3; bases outside the gene matches: 6. CDR3 length equals 16 residues. CDR3 nucleotides: TGCGCCAGCAGCTTCCCGGCACTAGCGGACACCGGGGAGCTGTTTTTT. It yields the protein CASSFPALADTGELFF.

This clonotype turned up a few times. The chain links TRBV29-1 to TRBJ1-5; D call uncertain. Germline CDR1 is SQVTM and CDR2 is ANQGSEA. Trimming shortened V by 5 bases and J by 1 base, and 15 bases separated the two germline ends. CDR3 length: 15 amino acids. CDR3 sequence reads: CSVPDRPRSNQPQHF. Written as DNA, the CDR3 is TGCAGCGTTCCCGACCGTCCGAGAAGCAATCAGCCCCAGCATTTT.

This clonotype has a count of ten or more. The CDR3 spells CASSYEGGNEQFF. The DNA of the CDR3 is TGTGCCAGCAGTTATGAGGGTGGGAATGAGCAGTTCTTC. This chain uses TRBV27 with TRBJ2-1; D may be TRBD2 (5 bases). The ends were cut back, 4 bases at V and 7 bases at J, with 11 bases in the middle. The CDR3 runs 13 residues. CDR1 and CDR2 from the germline V gene are MNHEY and SMNVEV (reference sequence).

This clonotype was counted only a few times. This chain links TRBV28 with TRBJ2-5; 7 bases agree with TRBD2. Germline lookup yields CDR1 MDHEN and CDR2 SYDVKM. J gave up 5 bases and V 6 bases, and 12 bases lay outside the gene matches. The CDR3 covers 15 residues. CDR3 nucleotides: TGTGCCAGCAGGGAGACACTAGCGAGCCGGGAGACCCAGTACTTC. It is translated as CASRETLASRETQYF. Full variable domain (missing parts from reference TRBV28 and TRBJ2-5): DVKVTQSSRYLVKRTGEKVFLECVQDMDHENMFWYRQDPGLGLRLIYFSYDVKMKEKGDIPEGYSVSREKKERFSLILESASTNQTSMYLCASRETLASRETQYFGPGTRLLVL.

V usage is TRBV6-1 and J usage is TRBJ2-1, with 7 bases matching TRBD2. The junction had 2 bases not matched to a gene; V was cut back by 4 bases and J by 5 bases. CDR1 and CDR2 from the germline V gene are MNHNS and SASEGT. The length of the CDR3 is 13 residues. CDR3 region: CASSASGDNEQFF. The CDR3, as DNA: TGTGCCAGCAGTGCTAGCGGTGACAATGAGCAGTTCTTC.

This clonotype occurred many times. The chain is built from TRBV3-1 and TRBJ2-3; 7 positions match TRBD2. There are 14 residues in the CDR3. J lost 2 bases, V lost 2 bases, and 1 base had no gene match. Looked up from germline, CDR1 is LGHDT and CDR2 is YNNKEL (reference sequence). The CDR3 region has the DNA TGTGCCAGCAGCCAAAGACTAGCCACAGATACGCAGTATTTT. It encodes CASSQRLATDTQYF.

This clonotype is judged medium-sized. This chain connects TRBV5-1 to TRBJ2-3; no clear D gene. The CDR3 runs 16 residues. Trimming left V 0 bases short and J 3 bases short, with 14 bases between. In germline, CDR1 is SGHRS, CDR2 YFSETQ. The CDR3 here is CASSLEQIARTDTQYF. CDR3 in DNA: TGCGCCAGCAGCTTGGAACAGATTGCTAGGACAGATACGCAGTATTTT.

This clonotype came up many times. The chain has TRBV7-3 and TRBJ1-1; D remains ambiguous. Germline lookup yields CDR1 SGHTA and CDR2 FQGTGA. Deletions cut 5 bases from V and 6 bases from J, with 13 bases between. CDR3 size: 13 residues. In DNA, the CDR3 is TGTGCCAGCAGCCCCTCACCCCAGTCTGAAGCTTTCTTT. Its translation: CASSPSPQSEAFF. The full variable domain, rest sourced from reference TRBV7-3 and TRBJ1-1, is GAGVSQTPSNKVTEKGKYVELRCDPISGHTALYWYRQSLGQGPEFLIYFQGTGAADDSGLPNDRFFAVRPEGSVSTLKIQRTERGDSAVYLCASSPSPQSEAFFGQGTRLTVV.

The table lists this clonotype with many counts. The V call is TRBV2, the J call TRBJ2-1; 7 nucleotides agree with TRBD2. J was trimmed by 5 bases and V by 6 bases; bases with no gene match: 19. Germline CDR1 and CDR2: SNHLY and FYNNEI. The CDR3 runs to 18 residues. CDR3 sequence (DNA): TGTGCCAGCAGCATGGTTGCAGGGTTTGGGGGGGGAGACAATGAGCAGTTCTTC. This codes for CASSMVAGFGGGDNEQFF.

This chain links TRBV7-4 with TRBJ2-6; no clear D gene. This CDR3 is 21 amino acids long. V was cut by 5 bases and J by 0 bases, with 26 bases left in between. CDR1 and CDR2 from the germline V gene are SGHVT and SQSDAQ. The CDR3 region has the DNA TGTGCCAGCAGCAGCCCTCCCGACGGAAAAGGACCCCCCTCTGGGGCCAACGTCCTGACTTTC. Translating gives CASSSPPDGKGPPSGANVLTF.

This clonotype was detected many times. The rearrangement links TRBV2 to TRBJ2-7; a possible D gene is TRBD2 (6 bases). V lost 6 bases and J 2 bases, leaving 17 bases between the germline ends. The CDR3 is 15 residues long. Germline CDR1 SNHLY, CDR2 FYNNEI. The CDR3 DNA reads TGTGCCAGCAGACCGACTAGTACTCCGACCTACGAGCAGTACTTC. This sequence encodes CASRPTSTPTYEQYF.

A few counts support this clonotype. The rearrangement joins TRBV5-1 to TRBJ2-7; D is unresolved. Trimming took off 1 base at V and 3 bases at J, with 8 bases between the two ends. Germline values: CDR1 SGHRS, CDR2 YFSETQ. The CDR3 contains 13 residues. The chain's CDR3 is CASSLTADYEQYF. The CDR3 DNA reads TGCGCCAGCAGCTTGACAGCCGACTACGAGCAGTACTTC.

CDR3 bases: TGCGCCAGCAGCCCTTACCGGGACAGGGAAACAGATACGCAGTATTTT. This translates into CASSPYRDRETDTQYF. The chain recombines TRBV5-1 with TRBJ2-3; 9 bases map to TRBD1. V lost 4 bases, J lost 3 bases, and 9 bases stayed unmatched. This CDR3 region has 16 residues. Germline lookup yields CDR1 SGHRS and CDR2 YFSETQ.

In its sample, this clonotype was seen many times. This sequence joins TRBV5-5 and TRBJ2-7; no clear D. The CDR3 consists of 13 residues. Germline loops: CDR1 SGHKS, CDR2 YYEKEE (reference sequence). Between the trimmed V and J ends, which lost 4 bases and 9 bases, there was a span of 17 bases. The CDR3, as DNA: TGTGCCAGCAGCCCGGATCAGGATTTACGGCAGTACTTC. Protein: CASSPDQDLRQYF.

This chain links TRBV5-1 with TRBJ1-1; D not resolved. V was clipped by 0 bases and J by 2 bases, with 8 bases between them. The CDR3 extends over 14 amino acids. Per germline, CDR1 SGHRS and CDR2 YFSETQ. CDR3: CASSLEGPNTEAFF. The CDR3 DNA is TGCGCCAGCAGCTTGGAAGGACCTAACACTGAAGCTTTCTTT.

This clonotype was detected many times. The genes are TRBV18 and TRBJ1-6; D is possibly TRBD1 (5 bases). The germline V gene has CDR1 KGHSH and CDR2 LQKENI. This CDR3 has 15 residues. V lost 3 bases to trimming and J lost 8 bases, with 14 bases between them. The CDR3 region has the DNA TGTGCCAGCTCACCTGCGGGCAGGGCCGATTCACCCCTCCACTTT. Translation: CASSPAGRADSPLHF.

This clonotype was picked up many times. The rearrangement uses TRBV20-1 and TRBJ1-5; no clear D gene. This CDR3 comprises 13 residues. The germline CDR1 and CDR2 sequences are DFQATT and SNEGSKA (reference sequence). V was cut by 6 bases and J by 5 bases, with 14 bases left in between. CDR3 sequence reads: CSAKVGVHQPQHF. The CDR3 coding sequence is TGCAGTGCCAAAGTGGGCGTTCATCAGCCCCAGCATTTT.

This clonotype was observed a few times. No conserved phenylalanine or tryptophan ends this CDR3, so it is likely a read error. The chain carries TRBV30 and TRBJ1-1, with TRBD1 matching over 7 bases. The CDR3 consists of 14 residues. With V trimmed by 3 bases and J by 0 bases, 4 bases remained unmatched. The V gene's germline CDR1 is GTSNPN and CDR2 SVGIG (reference sequence). This CDR3 reads CAWRPGQMNTEAFL. The CDR3 bases are TGTGCCTGGAGACCGGGACAGATGAACACTGAAGCTTTCCTT.

This clonotype appeared many times. The chain joins TRBV18 to TRBJ2-7; possibly TRBD1 or TRBD2 for D (6 bases each). CDR3 length: 13 residues. Germline values: CDR1 KGHSH, CDR2 LQKENI. Between the trimmed V and J ends, which lost 4 bases and 7 bases, there was a span of 14 bases. CDR3 loop: CASSLQGRGEQYF. In DNA form, the CDR3 reads TGTGCCAGCTCACTACAGGGACGGGGGGAGCAGTACTTC.

At least ten counts were recorded for this clonotype. The V gene is TRBV2, the J gene TRBJ1-5; D perhaps matches TRBD1 (6 bases). Germline loops: CDR1 SNHLY, CDR2 FYNNEI. The CDR3 is 13 amino acids. Trimming removed 7 bases from V and 3 bases from J, with 10 bases in between. CDR3 sequence reads: CASIRDNNQPQHF. CDR3 nucleotide sequence: TGTGCCAGCATACGGGACAACAATCAGCCCCAGCATTTT.

The count of this clonotype is one. The V gene is TRBV28, the J gene TRBJ1-1; 9 nucleotides match TRBD1. CDR3 size: 15 residues. Germline CDR1 reads MDHEN; CDR2 reads SYDVKM. The trim removed 5 bases at V and 5 bases at J, leaving 9 bases unmatched. The DNA for the CDR3 is TGTGCCAGCAGTAACCGGGACAGGGACGCTACTGAAGCTTTCTTT. This gives the protein CASSNRDRDATEAFF.

V gene TRBV30 combines with J gene TRBJ2-1; D is uncertain. This CDR3 region has 12 residues. CDR1 is GTSNPN and CDR2 is SVGIG in the germline V gene (reference sequence). The V and J ends lost 1 base and 6 bases respectively, with 7 bases between them. In DNA, the CDR3 is TGTGCCTGGAGTGAACAAGGCAATGAGCAGTTCTTC. Translating gives CAWSEQGNEQFF.

In this sample, this clonotype turned up a few times. The J gene is TRBJ1-2, the V gene TRBV10-3, with TRBD1 matching 7 bases. With 10 bases clipped from V and 3 bases from J, the junction kept 14 bases outside the gene matches. The CDR3 sequence is 15 residues long. The V gene's germline CDR1 is ENHRY and CDR2 SYGVKD. The chain's CDR3 is CASGKQGVAHYGYTF. The DNA for the CDR3 is TGTGCCAGCGGGAAGCAGGGGGTGGCTCACTATGGCTACACCTTC.

As for this clonotype: This could be a read error, since a much larger clone is one nucleotide away. The chain employs TRBV7-9 and TRBJ2-7, with D possibly being TRBD1 (5 bases). The germline CDR1 and CDR2 sequences are SEHNR and FQNEAQ (reference sequence). CDR3 length equals 15 residues. This CDR3 is CASGFVTQGLYEQYF. The CDR3 DNA reads as TGTGCCAGCGGCTTTGTCACGCAGGGTCTCTACGAGCAGTACTTC.

There are many counts of this clonotype. The V call is TRBV6-1, the J call TRBJ2-7; 11 bases line up with TRBD1. CDR3 length: 15 amino acids. Trimming took 6 bases from V and 1 from J; bases not matched to a gene: 5. The germline V gene has CDR1 MNHNS and CDR2 SASEGT. The CDR3 here is CASRRRDRGSYEQYF. CDR3 bases: TGTGCCAGCAGACGCCGGGACAGGGGGTCCTACGAGCAGTACTTC.